The 25 T cell receptor beta chains below were found in one sample sequenced in a study of PD-1 blockade in classical Hodgkin lymphoma. Regarding time point: cycle 4 day 1 (C4D1), after around six weeks of nivolumab. All the patients suffered relapse after autologous stem cell transplantation, and brentuximab vedotin exposure differed. Clones were read by immunoSEQ multiplex PCR, and TCRdb kept only the in-frame ones, dropping some. The table includes tens of thousands of clones, approximately 67% detected once. Material: peripheral blood mononuclear cells (PBMCs), obtained before the fourth cycle of nivolumab. The receptors here all came from a human donor with classical Hodgkin lymphoma.

The CDR3 reads CASSTRPDTGELFF. CDR3 nucleotides: TGTGCCAGCAGCACCCGACCCGACACCGGGGAGCTGTTTTTT. The genes are TRBV7-3 and TRBJ2-2; D gene uncertain. Trimming left V 5 bases short and J 3 bases short, with 10 bases between. In germline, CDR1 is SGHTA, CDR2 FQGTGA. The CDR3 runs 14 residues.

Comment on this clone: Sequence at one end of the junction differs from germline and may be a read error. CDR3 sequence: CASSFDRNYEQYF. CDR3 DNA sequence: TGTGCTAGCAGCTTCGACAGAAACTACGAGCAGTACTTC. The chain recombines TRBV7-7 with TRBJ2-7; D might be TRBD1 (5 bases). In germline, CDR1 is SSHAT, CDR2 FNYEAQ (reference sequence). The CDR3 contains 13 residues.

The rearrangement joins TRBV5-4 to TRBJ1-3; unclear D gene. The V gene lost 0 bases and the J gene lost 2 bases, with 12 bases spanning the gap. Looked up from germline, CDR1 is SGHNT and CDR2 is YYREEE (reference sequence). The CDR3 runs to 16 residues. The CDR3 region is CASSLAEQQTGNTIYF. In DNA, the CDR3 is TGTGCCAGCAGCTTGGCCGAACAGCAAACTGGAAACACCATATATTTT.

V gene TRBV30 combines with J gene TRBJ1-6; 10 nucleotides match TRBD1. V trimming: 1 base; J trimming: 9 bases; junction bases outside the gene matches: 3. Germline-derived CDR1 and CDR2 are GTSNPN and SVGIG (reference sequence). The CDR3 sequence is 14 residues long. CDR3: CAWSARDRGSPLHF. The CDR3 nucleotides are TGTGCCTGGAGTGCCCGGGACAGGGGTTCACCCCTCCACTTT.

CDR3 sequence (DNA): TGCGCCAGCAGCCAGGCTATCACAGGGACCGGGGAGCTGTTTTTT. It yields the protein CASSQAITGTGELFF. The chain couples TRBV4-3 to TRBJ2-2, with D perhaps matching TRBD1 (6 bases). Germline CDR1 is LGHNA and CDR2 is YSLEER. The CDR3 sequence is 15 residues long. Deletions cut 3 bases from V and 5 bases from J, with 13 bases between.

The chain couples TRBV9 to TRBJ2-1; 8 bases match TRBD2. The ends lost 4 bases at V and 2 bases at J; junction bases unmatched: 17. The germline gives CDR1 SGDLS, CDR2 YYNGEE. The CDR3 is 19 amino acids. This CDR3 reads CASSLQGSGAEFTYNEQFF. CDR3 sequence (DNA): TGTGCCAGCAGCCTTCAGGGTAGCGGGGCGGAGTTCACCTACAATGAGCAGTTCTTC. Full variable domain (remainder filled in from reference TRBV9 and TRBJ2-1): DSGVTQTPKHLITATGQRVTLRCSPRSGDLSVYWYQQSLDQGLQFLIQYYNGEERAKGNILERFSAQQFPDLHSELNLSSLELGDSALYFCASSLQGSGAEFTYNEQFFGPGTRLTVL.

This rearrangement joins TRBV9 to TRBJ2-1, with 7 bases that match TRBD2. The germline V gene has CDR1 SGDLS and CDR2 YYNGEE. The CDR3 contains 15 residues. J lost 5 bases, V lost 3 bases, and 8 bases had no gene match. CDR3 DNA sequence: TGTGCCAGCAGCGCCGGGGGGTTTTTAAACAATGAGCAGTTCTTC. Residues: CASSAGGFLNNEQFF.

A few counts support this clone. V gene TRBV7-9 combines with J gene TRBJ2-1, with TRBD1 matching over 8 bases. CDR1 SEHNR and CDR2 FQNEAQ come from the germline V gene (reference sequence). This CDR3 has 15 residues. Trimming cost V 5 bases and J 8 bases; bases outside gene matches: 11. For the CDR3, the DNA is TGTGCCAGCAGCCAGGGACAGGAAAGAGTCGATGAGCAGTTCTTC. Residues: CASSQGQERVDEQFF. The entire variable domain, with the rest obtained from reference TRBV7-9 and TRBJ2-1, is as follows: DTGVSQNPRHKITKRGQNVTFRCDPISEHNRLYWYRQTLGQGPEFLTYFQNEAQLEKSRLLSDRFSAERPKGSFSTLEIQRTEQGDSAMYLCASSQGQERVDEQFFGPGTRLTVL.

The chain combines TRBV5-6 with TRBJ2-2; weak D call: TRBD1 (5 bases). V dropped 0 bases and J dropped 0 bases, with 6 bases sitting between them. CDR3 length: 15 amino acids. Germline CDR1 and CDR2: SGHDT and YYEEEE. CDR3 protein: CASSLGQTNTGELFF. The DNA of the CDR3 is TGTGCCAGCAGCTTGGGACAGACGAACACCGGGGAGCTGTTTTTT.

This clone turned up a few times. V usage is TRBV7-9 and J usage is TRBJ1-2, with no clear D. This CDR3 has 12 amino acids. V lost 1 base to trimming and J lost 5 bases, with 5 bases between them. Germline assignment: CDR1 SEHNR and CDR2 FQNEAQ (reference sequence). CDR3 sequence: CASSLEGYGYTF. The CDR3 DNA follows: TGTGCCAGCAGCTTAGAGGGATATGGCTACACCTTC.

This chain joins TRBV9 and TRBJ1-4; D is uncertain. Trimming removed 3 bases from V and 0 bases from J, with 21 bases in between. The CDR3 spans 19 residues. Looked up from germline, CDR1 is SGDLS and CDR2 is YYNGEE. CDR3 residues: CASSAPGPAAIATNEKLFF. The CDR3 nucleotides are TGTGCCAGCAGCGCGCCCGGCCCAGCCGCAATCGCAACTAATGAAAAACTGTTTTTT. Filled out from reference TRBV9 and TRBJ1-4, the complete variable domain reads DSGVTQTPKHLITATGQRVTLRCSPRSGDLSVYWYQQSLDQGLQFLIQYYNGEERAKGNILERFSAQQFPDLHSELNLSSLELGDSALYFCASSAPGPAAIATNEKLFFGSGTQLSVL.

The gene calls are TRBV5-5 and TRBJ2-7; D is undetermined. This CDR3 region has 14 residues. Trimming shortened V by 4 bases and J by 2 bases, and 13 bases separated the two germline ends. The germline gives CDR1 SGHKS, CDR2 YYEKEE (reference sequence). The CDR3 sequence is CASSPIADPYEQYF. CDR3 sequence (DNA): TGTGCCAGCAGCCCAATCGCAGATCCCTACGAGCAGTACTTC.

The V gene is TRBV4-3, the J gene TRBJ2-1; D remains ambiguous. The length of the CDR3 is 12 residues. Trimming removed 0 bases at V and 5 bases at J, with 2 bases between. The germline gives CDR1 LGHNA, CDR2 YSLEER. As DNA, the CDR3 is TGCGCCAGCAGCCAAGAGCACAATGAGCAGTTCTTC. Its translation: CASSQEHNEQFF.

The genes are TRBV4-3 and TRBJ1-1; the D is unclear. The CDR3 totals 14 residues. V was pared by 2 bases and J by 3 bases, with 10 bases between. Germline assignment: CDR1 LGHNA and CDR2 YSLEER. The CDR3 DNA reads as TGCGCCAGCAGCCAAAAGGGCACAGACACTGAAGCTTTCTTT. Its protein is CASSQKGTDTEAFF.

V usage is TRBV9 and J usage is TRBJ2-3; no clear D gene. V gave up 0 bases and J gave up 2 bases, with 10 bases separating them. The germline CDR1 and CDR2 sequences are SGDLS and YYNGEE. The CDR3 runs to 15 residues. The CDR3 sequence is CASSVVEEPTDTQYF. CDR3 DNA sequence: TGTGCCAGCAGCGTAGTAGAGGAGCCCACAGATACGCAGTATTTT.

The chain combines TRBV19 with TRBJ2-5; 12 bases agree with TRBD2. V was pared by 4 bases and J by 2 bases, with 5 bases of the junction left unmatched. CDR1 and CDR2 from the germline V gene are LNHDA and SQIVND (reference sequence). The CDR3 is 16 residues long. The CDR3, as DNA: TGTGCCAGTAGTAGAGGACTAGCGGGGCGTCAAGAGACCCAGTACTTC. This codes for CASSRGLAGRQETQYF.

This chain connects TRBV10-1 to TRBJ2-5, with D possibly TRBD1 on 6 matching bases. Per germline, CDR1 WNHNN and CDR2 SYGVQD (reference sequence). The CDR3 runs to 12 residues. The V end lost 10 bases, the J end lost 2 bases, and 11 bases lay between the germline ends. CDR3 nucleotides: TGCGCCAAGTTGGACAGTCAAGAGACCCAGTACTTC. Residues: CAKLDSQETQYF.

This clone was detected only a few times. This chain connects TRBV7-8 to TRBJ2-7; TRBD2 aligns across 7 bases. There are 16 residues in the CDR3. Germline values: CDR1 SGHVS, CDR2 FQNEAQ. With V trimmed by 0 bases and J by 4 bases, 9 bases remained unmatched. CDR3 nucleotide sequence: TGTGCCAGCAGCTTAGCCCCCAGCGGGACCTTATACGAGCAGTACTTC. It is translated as CASSLAPSGTLYEQYF. The whole variable domain, filled in from reference TRBV7-8 and TRBJ2-7, reads GAGVSQSPRYKVAKRGQDVALRCDPISGHVSLFWYQQALGQGPEFLTYFQNEAQLDKSGLPSDRFFAERPEGSVSTLKIQRTQQEDSAVYLCASSLAPSGTLYEQYFGPGTRLTVT.

V usage is TRBV6-6 and J usage is TRBJ2-3, with 10 bases aligning to TRBD2. CDR1 MNHNY and CDR2 SVGAGI come from the germline V gene (reference sequence). J lost 2 bases, V lost 2 bases, and 4 bases had no gene match. The CDR3 has 16 residues. CDR3 nucleotides: TGTGCCAGCAGTTACACGCTAGCGGGGGACACAGATACGCAGTATTTT. Translating gives CASSYTLAGDTDTQYF.

V gene TRBV29-1 combines with J gene TRBJ1-2; 7 nucleotides agree with TRBD1. The V gene's germline CDR1 is SQVTM and CDR2 ANQGSEA. The CDR3 spans 15 residues. J lost 4 bases, V lost 6 bases, and 14 bases had no gene match. The CDR3 is CSVKKGGQPSYGYTF. In nucleotides, the CDR3 is TGCAGCGTCAAAAAGGGGGGACAGCCTTCCTATGGCTACACCTTC.

The chain combines TRBV30 with TRBJ1-3; 8 bases are shared with TRBD1. Per the germline V gene, CDR1 is GTSNPN and CDR2 is SVGIG (reference sequence). After removal of 2 bases from V and 3 bases from J, the junction contained 3 bases not matched to a gene. The CDR3 length is 14 residues. The CDR3 loop reads CAWSSGGGGNTIYF. CDR3 coding DNA: TGTGCCTGGAGTTCAGGGGGCGGTGGAAACACCATATATTTT.

This clone was observed a single time. The CDR3 here is CASSARTSGRGEETQYF. The CDR3 region has the DNA TGTGCCAGCAGCGCCCGGACTAGCGGGAGAGGTGAAGAGACCCAGTACTTC. The rearrangement joins TRBV14 to TRBJ2-5; 13 nucleotides match TRBD2. The CDR3 runs 17 residues. Trimming removed 5 bases from V and 3 bases from J; junction bases left unmatched: 9. Germline V gene lookup returns CDR1 SGHDN and CDR2 FVKESK.

The rearrangement links TRBV9 to TRBJ2-7, with TRBD2 matching over 8 bases. The CDR3 is 14 residues long. The germline V gene has CDR1 SGDLS and CDR2 YYNGEE. V was clipped by 4 bases and J by 2 bases; unmatched bases: 5. The CDR3 loop is CASSTSGDPYEQYF. The CDR3 DNA reads TGTGCCAGCAGCACTAGCGGTGACCCCTACGAGCAGTACTTC.

The chain combines TRBV6-6 with TRBJ1-2; TRBD1 matches 12 bases. CDR3 length: 14 residues. Per the germline V gene, CDR1 is MNHNY and CDR2 is SVGAGI (reference sequence). V was clipped by 3 bases and J by 14 bases; unmatched bases: 10. The CDR3 sequence: CASSYSGTGGAGTF. The CDR3 nucleotides read TGTGCCAGCAGTTATAGCGGGACAGGGGGCGCGGGGACCTTC.

The rearrangement links TRBV7-2 to TRBJ1-5; D possibly corresponds to TRBD1 (6 bases). V lost 5 bases and J lost 6, with 17 bases in between. CDR3 length: 15 residues. CDR1 and CDR2 (germline): SGHTA, FQGNSA. The CDR3 loop reads CASSQGQGPGQPQHF. DNA of the CDR3: TGTGCCAGCAGCCAAGGCCAGGGGCCAGGTCAGCCCCAGCATTTT.